The 18 T cell receptor beta chains given below trace back to one sample, sequenced in a study of T cell responses to AZD1222 COVID-19 vaccine. Profiled with immunoSEQ multiplex PCR; TCRdb holds only in-frame clones, not every one. The repertoire includes 75,000 to 95,000 clones, roughly 89% of them detected once, and roughly 2.8% sits in the top ten. Sequenced here: peripheral blood, sampled on day 0 of MenACWY control vaccination. The receptor source for this set is an adult in good health.

The count of this clone is one. The CDR3 protein is CASSQLSGGYNEQFF. CDR3 in DNA: TGTGCCAGCAGCCAACTTAGCGGGGGGTACAATGAGCAGTTCTTC. J is TRBJ2-1 and V is TRBV3-1 (or the pseudogene TRBV3-2); 10 bases fit TRBD2. The CDR3 sequence is 15 residues long. V shed 2 bases and J 4 bases; nucleotides not matched to a gene: 2. Germline-derived CDR1 and CDR2 are LGHDT and YNNKEL (reference sequence).

This chain joins TRBV7-2 and TRBJ1-2; no definite D call. Germline values: CDR1 SGHTA, CDR2 FQGNSA. V shed 1 base and J shed 8 bases, with 11 bases lying between them. This CDR3 comprises 13 residues. The CDR3 loop is CASSLGPLGGYTF. The DNA for the CDR3 is TGTGCCAGCAGCTTAGGTCCCCTGGGGGGCTACACCTTC.

V usage is TRBV6-1 and J usage is TRBJ2-6; no definite D call. The CDR3 runs 14 residues. V was shortened by 2 bases and J by 0 bases, with 2 bases between the two germline ends. CDR1 is MNHNS, CDR2 SASEGT, per germline. The CDR3: CASSELSGANVLTF. Written as DNA, the CDR3 is TGTGCCAGCAGTGAACTCTCTGGGGCCAACGTCCTGACTTTC.

The V and J genes are TRBV15 and TRBJ1-1; the D gene is possibly TRBD1 (5 bases). This CDR3 region has 16 residues. From germline, CDR1 is LNHNV and CDR2 YYDKDF (reference sequence). Trimming shortened V by 0 bases and J by 3 bases, and 14 bases separated the two germline ends. The CDR3 sequence: CATSRDRDPSDTEAFF. For the CDR3, the DNA is TGTGCCACCAGCAGAGACAGGGACCCTTCGGACACTGAAGCTTTCTTT.

V is TRBV5-6 and J is TRBJ2-2; a possible D gene is TRBD2 (7 bases). The CDR3 has 17 residues. Trimming left V 0 bases short and J 1 base short, with 13 bases between. CDR1 and CDR2 (germline): SGHDT, YYEEEE. CDR3 bases: TGTGCCAGCAGCTTGGGCGGGGGCCTTTTGAACACCGGGGAGCTGTTTTTT. Its translation is CASSLGGGLLNTGELFF.

The V call is TRBV4-2, the J call TRBJ2-7; 11 positions agree with TRBD2. CDR1 is LGHNA, CDR2 YNFKEQ, per germline. Losses at the gene ends were 0 bases for V and 1 base for J; bases not matched to a gene: 8. The CDR3 length is 18 residues. This chain's CDR3 is CASSQDRLAGRTSYEQYF. In DNA, the CDR3 is TGTGCCAGCAGCCAAGATCGACTAGCGGGGAGGACGTCCTACGAGCAGTACTTC.

The chain has TRBV7-8 and TRBJ2-7; perhaps TRBD1 as D (5 bases). CDR3 size: 16 residues. With 1 base removed from V and 3 bases from J, the gap between germline ends came to 16 bases. In germline, CDR1 is SGHVS, CDR2 FQNEAQ. This CDR3 is CASSLGQLQSNYEQYF. Written as DNA, the CDR3 is TGTGCCAGCAGCTTAGGACAGCTTCAATCTAACTACGAGCAGTACTTC.

The chain recombines TRBV2 with TRBJ2-7; D might be TRBD1 (6 bases). Deletions cut 5 bases from V and 4 bases from J, with 9 bases between. The CDR3 has 12 residues. Germline CDR1 SNHLY, CDR2 FYNNEI. The CDR3 DNA reads as TGTGCCAGCAGTTCCGGACAGTACGAGCAGTACTTC. This gives the protein CASSSGQYEQYF. The entire variable domain, with the rest obtained from reference TRBV2 and TRBJ2-7, is as follows: EPEVTQTPSHQVTQMGQEVILRCVPISNHLYFYWYRQILGQKVEFLVSFYNNEISEKSEIFDDQFSVERPDGSNFTLKIRSTKLEDSAMYFCASSSGQYEQYFGPGTRLTVT.

This chain joins TRBV20-1 and TRBJ1-1, with D unclear. CDR1 and CDR2 from the germline V gene are DFQATT and SNEGSKA (reference sequence). The CDR3 is 11 residues long. V lost 3 bases, J lost 6 bases, and 8 bases lay in between. This CDR3 is CSARRHPEAFF. DNA for the CDR3: TGCAGTGCTAGGAGGCATCCTGAAGCTTTCTTT.

V gene TRBV12-3 or TRBV12-4 combines with J gene TRBJ2-3, with no clear D. Between the trimmed V and J ends, which lost 6 bases and 6 bases, there was a span of 10 bases. This CDR3 contains 12 residues. CDR3 region: CASSLPRDTQYF. CDR3 nucleotides: TGTGCCAGCAGCCTGCCGAGGGATACGCAGTATTTT.

The chain combines TRBV11-3 with TRBJ1-2, with no clear D. Trimming removed 5 bases at V and 2 bases at J, with 15 bases between. Germline loops: CDR1 SGHNT, CDR2 YENEEA. The CDR3 has 15 amino acids. The CDR3 protein is CASSPPGLINYGYTF. CDR3 nucleotide sequence: TGTGCCAGCAGCCCGCCCGGACTGATAAACTATGGCTACACCTTC.

This clone was found once. V gene TRBV2 combines with J gene TRBJ2-3; D is possibly TRBD2 (6 bases). The germline gives CDR1 SNHLY, CDR2 FYNNEI. V lost 7 bases and J lost 3, with 14 bases in between. This CDR3 has 14 amino acids. CDR3 coding DNA: TGTGCCAGCATCCCGGGACTGGGAACAGATACGCAGTATTTT. It is translated as CASIPGLGTDTQYF.

The V and J genes are TRBV11-1 and TRBJ2-7; D may be TRBD1 or TRBD2 (5 bases each). The CDR3 runs 15 residues. CDR1 and CDR2 from the germline V gene are SGHAT and FQDESV (reference sequence). Deletions cut 2 bases from V and 2 bases from J, with 13 bases between. The CDR3 reads CASSLSRGPTYEQYF. The CDR3 DNA follows: TGTGCCAGCAGCTTAAGCCGGGGCCCGACCTACGAGCAGTACTTC.

The chain joins TRBV19 to TRBJ2-2; possibly TRBD2 for D (6 bases). CDR3 length: 15 residues. CDR1 is LNHDA, CDR2 SQIVND, per germline (reference sequence). Trimming stripped 1 base from V and 4 bases from J, with 10 bases between. CDR3 residues: CASSIAGEFTGELFF. CDR3 DNA: TGTGCCAGTAGTATAGCGGGGGAATTCACCGGGGAGCTGTTTTTT.

J is TRBJ1-1 and V is TRBV19, with a possible D match to TRBD1 (6 bases). V was trimmed by 1 base and J by 0 bases, leaving 12 bases between them. Germline assignment: CDR1 LNHDA and CDR2 SQIVND (reference sequence). CDR3 length equals 16 residues. The CDR3 DNA sequence: TGTGCCAGTAGTATAGGGGGAAGACAGGTGAACACTGAAGCTTTCTTT. Translating it yields CASSIGGRQVNTEAFF. Full variable domain (missing parts from reference TRBV19 and TRBJ1-1): DGGITQSPKYLFRKEGQNVTLSCEQNLNHDAMYWYRQDPGQGLRLIYYSQIVNDFQKGDIAEGYSVSREKKESFPLTVTSAQKNPTAFYLCASSIGGRQVNTEAFFGQGTRLTVV.

The V call is TRBV6-5, the J call TRBJ2-5; TRBD2 matches at 8 bases. Germline V CDR1 and CDR2: MNHEY, SVGAGI. Unmatched junction bases numbered 6, after V lost 6 bases and J lost 3 bases. CDR3 length: 14 amino acids. The CDR3 nucleotides are TGTGCCAGCAGGATAAGCGGGGGAAAAGAGACCCAGTACTTC. Translated, it gives CASRISGGKETQYF.

The chain couples TRBV19 to TRBJ2-1; TRBD2 matches at 8 bases. With V trimmed by 5 bases and J by 7 bases, 10 bases remained unmatched. CDR1 is LNHDA, CDR2 SQIVND, per germline (reference sequence). This CDR3 is 15 amino acids long. The CDR3 sequence is CASSLLSGGLNEQFF. The CDR3 DNA reads as TGTGCCAGTAGTTTGTTGTCGGGGGGGCTTAATGAGCAGTTCTTC. Complete variable domain (other parts from reference TRBV19 and TRBJ2-1): DGGITQSPKYLFRKEGQNVTLSCEQNLNHDAMYWYRQDPGQGLRLIYYSQIVNDFQKGDIAEGYSVSREKKESFPLTVTSAQKNPTAFYLCASSLLSGGLNEQFFGPGTRLTVL.

The rearrangement uses TRBV2 and TRBJ1-5; D is ambiguous. V lost 6 bases and J lost 7, with 16 bases in between. There are 14 residues in the CDR3. Germline assignment: CDR1 SNHLY and CDR2 FYNNEI. CDR3 coding DNA: TGTGCCAGCAGGGATGGACCATCGCGGCAGCCCCAGCATTTT. This translates into CASRDGPSRQPQHF.